This T cell receptor beta chain was profiled in a study of cytomegalovirus exposure and HLA in healthy donors listed by TCRdb under 2017. As for the study more broadly: According to an earlier analysis of 587 of the donors, roughly 180 million T cells yielded roughly 110 million unique TCR beta sequences and 276 Gb of sequence data. An early release covering 550 to 700 HLA-typed donors comprised approximately 290 gigabases of sequencing data and around 85 million unique TCR sequences. The genetic ancestry cluster associated with self-reported Caucasian donors included roughly four fifths of the 398 genotyped donors. The study aimed to test whether cataloging public T cell receptors could reveal signatures of past pathogen exposure. The T cell repertoires of some 670 subjects were profiled by immunosequencing and related to cytomegalovirus serostatus. In addition to the first cohort of 666 subjects, a separate validation cohort of 120 different subjects was used. To predict cytomegalovirus infection status, the study combined high-throughput TCR immunosequencing, statistical association of individual TCRs with disease status, and machine learning. In a later analysis, previously published TCR beta repertoires from hundreds of donors were re-analyzed and high-resolution HLA genotyping was added so that TCR occurrence patterns could be studied. The later analysis used no new phenotypic data to find candidate immune exposures, relying instead on TCR beta sequences and their occurrence across donors. An earlier analysis of around 540 of the donors applied high-throughput TCR beta sequencing to assess whether each TCR beta V gene segment acted as functional or pseudogenic. Donor age, sex, ethnicity and CMV serostatus were compiled together with the repertoire data. A later genetic analysis used genome-wide SNP genotypes for about 65% of the 666 donors, treating that subset as a discovery cohort. Every discovery cohort repertoire had been produced on one sequencing platform. Class I and class II HLA loci were covered by the typing at four-digit resolution. Typing coverage varied by locus: roughly 620-640 donors for A, B, C, DRB1 and DQB1; approximately 560 for DQA1; about 570 for DPA1; approximately 490 for DPB1. Roughly 5 DR-DQ haplotypes were handled as single units for association and clustering because linkage in the cohort was strong. On average, roughly 240,000 unique TCR beta nucleotide sequences were sequenced per donor among a few hundred genotyped donors of the cohort, with 15% to 20% of those sequences being non-productive. General study outcomes and caveats: Broadly in line with IMGT annotations, most TCR beta V segments showed up in productive rearrangements about 90% or about 30% of the time in an earlier analysis of several hundred of the donors. Because HLA typing was unavailable for some donors at each locus, only the typed subset was used in association tests. Immune exposure information for the cohort was limited to CMV serostatus. In a later genetic analysis, a missense DCLRE1C variant was associated with V-gene and J-gene trimming of TCR beta chains, and the association was replicated in an independent cohort. According to a later analysis, parvovirus B19, influenza, CMV and Epstein-Barr virus appeared linked to several top co-occurrence clusters. Because counts were too low, seventeen rarely observed V segments, including chromosome 9 orphons, were left out of the earlier analysis of 587 of the donors. Most TCR sequences were seen in very few donors, while some public TCRs were found in many individuals. A later analysis found that TCR association rates varied across HLA loci, with DRB1 alleles showing the most associated TCRs and HLA-C alleles the fewest. Sequencing depth was assumed to be roughly uniform across donors in the presence/absence analyses, though that assumption may not hold. Some IMGT-functional V segments, including TRBV6-2 and TRBV6-3, could not be distinguished by the 87-base-pair reads and were therefore excluded. Most CMV-associated TCR beta chains appeared to be HLA-restricted in a later analysis, and the HLA associations seemed to be driven largely by CMV exposure. A total of 150 to 200 TCR beta chains were listed by the study as associated with cytomegalovirus. Correlated functional status among segregating V segments might reflect linkage disequilibrium, but an unknown experimental factor could not be ruled out. A few of the identified cytomegalovirus-associated TCR beta chains were confirmed in vitro to be specific for cytomegalovirus antigens. In a later analysis, HLA-associated TCR beta chains showed more clonal expansion and lower generation probabilities than non-associated chains that were equally common. Strong co-occurrence of HLA alleles, especially DR and DQ, made assigning TCR associations to individual alleles difficult. Compared with the approximately 670-donor mean, donors in an Asian-associated ancestry cluster had fewer N-insertions in productive TCRs, according to a later genetic analysis. A cluster of highly shared sequence variants was judged likely to represent a technical artifact of the sequencing pipeline. At a false discovery rate of 0.05, a later analysis linked 16,000 or so TCR beta sequences to specific HLA alleles. The authors suggested that the approach could potentially be extended to other disease states and immunological phenotypes. The classifier was reported to diagnose cytomegalovirus status with high specificity and sensitivity in both the original cohort and the validation cohort. A further reported finding was that TCR beta sequences accurately predicted the HLA-A and HLA-B alleles for most subjects in the first cohort. The cohort was sequenced for TCR beta chains only, and without alpha or paired-chain data the features that could be detected were limited.

The cohort consisted of 600 to 750 healthy bone marrow donors. All cohort members were sampled while nominally healthy, although unrecorded immune exposures were likely present. The donor was CMV seropositive and belonged to the group of 250 to 350 seropositive cohort members. Each donor provided a peripheral blood sample, and peripheral blood mononuclear cells were used for TCR beta sequencing. Genomic DNA extraction from the blood cell samples was performed with the Qiagen DNeasy Blood Extraction Kit. Taken from cysteine to phenylalanine, the CDR3 has 14 residues. The read is trimmed to its CDR3 DNA, 42 bases read in frame from base 1. V is cut back by 6 bases and J by 0 bases, with 2 bases in the junction unmatched. CDR1 and CDR2, per the germline V gene, are WSHSY and SAAADI. Of note for this clone: Its antigen target is currently unknown. One base away there is no much larger clone; base qualities are not given.

Libraries came from the immunoSEQ multiplex PCR assay. For the multiplex PCR, a mixture combining 60 forward primers for TCR Vbeta segments and 13 reverse primers for TCR Jbeta segments was used. The CDR3 region of rearranged TCR beta genes was amplified from genomic DNA by a multiplex PCR assay. The Illumina HiSeq System was used to sequence the amplified TCR beta libraries as 87-base-pair reads. As for the original processing: In a later analysis, tens of millions of unique TCR beta chains were counted across the roughly 700 repertoires, and roughly 11 million of these chains were shared by at least two donors. To remove PCR and sequencing errors, raw reads were error-corrected and collapsed into unique sequences using a nearest-neighbor algorithm that merged closely related sequences. Alignment of CDR3 sequences to IMGT reference sequences was used to assign V, D and J gene segments. For a sequence to be retained, a match of at least six nucleotides was required to both a V gene segment and a J gene segment. A rearrangement counted as productive if the CDR3 had no stop codons and remained in frame with V and J, and every other rearrangement counted as non-productive. Following IMGT convention, CDR3 was defined as the stretch from the second conserved V-encoded cysteine to the conserved J-encoded phenylalanine. Sequences without an unambiguous match to a single V gene segment were excluded from the earlier analysis of approximately 560 of the donors. An earlier analysis of 587 of the donors classified V segments as functional when productive rearrangements were above 56.7% and as segregating when the standard deviation between donors was above 5%. To diagnose cytomegalovirus status from the catalog of TCR beta chain sequences, a statistical classification framework was built. A later analysis assigned V and J genes by comparing TCR nucleotide sequences with IMGT/GENE-DB human TR gene sequences. The TCRdist pipeline was used in a later analysis to assign CDR3 sequences and most-parsimonious VDJ recombination scenarios. In a later analysis, every TCR beta chain was defined by the combination of its CDR3 amino acid sequence and its V-gene family, and reads without a unique V-gene family were dropped. As a way to deal with suspected cross-contamination and a sequencing artifact, a later analysis dropped 450 to 600 nucleotide sequences that were highly shared and had low generation probability. In a later analysis, a clonal expansion index was calculated for each public chain from normalized within-repertoire ranks of inferred template counts. A later analysis computed generation probabilities with a VDJ recombination model fitted to out-of-frame rearrangements, and checked the results against IGoR. A later analysis scored TCR-TCR, TCR-HLA and TCR-CMV co-occurrence with hypergeometric tests, applying a repertoire-size bias correction to TCR pairs. To estimate false discovery rates, a later analysis permuted the HLA or CMV assignments 20 times. In a later analysis, co-occurring TCRs were grouped with DBSCAN, and TCRdist sequence similarity was added when clustering was performed within HLA-allele-positive subsets. For co-occurrence clustering, repertoires with fewer than 30,000 or more than 120,000 public chains were excluded, along with five repertoires with anomalous nucleotide sharing. This immuneACCESS table, as held by TCRdb, lists in-frame sequences with V and J called but not all clones. Of the missing ones, under half trace to an unresolved V gene in checked studies; the others have no known cause. V and J calls and clone size are as listed in that table; D and trimming were resolved from the DNA. The sample contains around 150,000 clones, roughly 83% of them found a single time. The top ten constitute roughly 4% of the sample.

The sequenced material came from PBMCs. This TCR was recovered from a man aged 35 to 55 in good health and CMV-seropositive. Here the chain combines TRBV10-2 and TRBJ2-1; 7 middle bases align to TRBD1. CDR3 sequence: CASRGTASYNEQFF. The DNA is as follows: TGCGCCAGCAGAGGGACAGCCTCCTACAATGAGCAGTTCTTC.